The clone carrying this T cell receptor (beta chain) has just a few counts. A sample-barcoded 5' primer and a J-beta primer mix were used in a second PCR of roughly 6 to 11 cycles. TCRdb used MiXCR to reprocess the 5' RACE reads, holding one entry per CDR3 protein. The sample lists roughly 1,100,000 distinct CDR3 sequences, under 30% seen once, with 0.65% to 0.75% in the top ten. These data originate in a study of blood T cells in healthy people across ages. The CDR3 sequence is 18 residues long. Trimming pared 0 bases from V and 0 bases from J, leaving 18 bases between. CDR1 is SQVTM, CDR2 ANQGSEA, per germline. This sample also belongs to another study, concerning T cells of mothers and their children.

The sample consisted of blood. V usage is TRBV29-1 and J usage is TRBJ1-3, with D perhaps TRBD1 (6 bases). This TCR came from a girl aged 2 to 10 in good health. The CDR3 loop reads CSVEDRTVTSVSGNTIYF. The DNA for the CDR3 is TGCAGCGTTGAAGATCGGACAGTCACCTCGGTCTCTGGAAACACCATATATTTT. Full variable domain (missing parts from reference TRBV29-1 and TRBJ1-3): SAVISQKPSRDICQRGTSLTIQCQVDSQVTMMFWYRQQPGQSLTLIATANQGSEATYESGFVIDKFPISRPNLTFSTLTVSNMSPEDSSIYLCSVEDRTVTSVSGNTIYFGEGSWLTVV.